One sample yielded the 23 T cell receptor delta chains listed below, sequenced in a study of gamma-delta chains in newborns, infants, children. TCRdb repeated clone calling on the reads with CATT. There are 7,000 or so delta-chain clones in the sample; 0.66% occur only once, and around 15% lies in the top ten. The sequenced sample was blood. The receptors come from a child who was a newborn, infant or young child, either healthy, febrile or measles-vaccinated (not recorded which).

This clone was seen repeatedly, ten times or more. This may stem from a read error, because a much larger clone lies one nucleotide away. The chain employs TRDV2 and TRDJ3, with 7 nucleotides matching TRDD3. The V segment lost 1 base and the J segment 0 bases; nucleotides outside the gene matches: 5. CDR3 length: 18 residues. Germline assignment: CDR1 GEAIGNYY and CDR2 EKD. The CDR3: CACDTGGTSSWDTRQMFF. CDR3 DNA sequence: TGTGCCTGTGACACTGGGGGAACCAGCTCCTGGGACACCCGACAGATGTTTTTC.

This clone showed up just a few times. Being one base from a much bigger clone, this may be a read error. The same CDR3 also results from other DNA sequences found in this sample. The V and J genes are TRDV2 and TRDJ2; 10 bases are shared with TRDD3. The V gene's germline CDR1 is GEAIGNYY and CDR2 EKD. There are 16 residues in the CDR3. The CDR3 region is CACDTLGDALTAQLFF. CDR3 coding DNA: TGTGCCTGTGACACACTGGGGGATGCTTTGACGGCACAACTCTTCTTT.

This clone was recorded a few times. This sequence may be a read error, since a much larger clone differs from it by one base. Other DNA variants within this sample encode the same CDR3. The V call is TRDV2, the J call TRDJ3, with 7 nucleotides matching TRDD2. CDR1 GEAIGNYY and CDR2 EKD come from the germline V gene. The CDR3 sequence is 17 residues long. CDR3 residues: CACDTPGPSWDTRQMFF. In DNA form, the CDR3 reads TGTGCCTGTGACACCCCAGGCCCTTCCTGGGACACCCGACAAATGTTTTTC.

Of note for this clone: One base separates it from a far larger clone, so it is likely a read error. For the CDR3, the DNA is TGTGCCTGTGACACCGTGACTGGGGGACCCAGCTCCTGGGACACCCGACAGGTGTTTTTC. This codes for CACDTVTGGPSSWDTRQVFF. The chain joins TRDV2 to TRDJ3, with TRDD3 identical over 9 bases. CDR1 GEAIGNYY and CDR2 EKD come from the germline V gene. The CDR3 length is 20 residues.

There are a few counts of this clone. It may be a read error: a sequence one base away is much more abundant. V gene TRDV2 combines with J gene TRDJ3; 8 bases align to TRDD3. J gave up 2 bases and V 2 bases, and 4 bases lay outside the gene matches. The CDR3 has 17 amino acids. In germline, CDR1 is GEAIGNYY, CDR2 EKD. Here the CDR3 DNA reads TGTGCCTGTGACATACTGGGGGGCACCTGGGACACCCGACAGATGTTTTTC. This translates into CACDILGGTWDTRQMFF.

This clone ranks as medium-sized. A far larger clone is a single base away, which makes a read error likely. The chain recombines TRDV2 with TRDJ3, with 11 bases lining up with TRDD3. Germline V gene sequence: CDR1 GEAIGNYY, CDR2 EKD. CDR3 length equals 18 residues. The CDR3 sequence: CARERLGDNSWDTRQMFF. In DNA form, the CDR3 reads TGTGCCCGTGAGCGACTGGGGGATAACTCCTGGGACACCCGACAGATGTTTTTC.

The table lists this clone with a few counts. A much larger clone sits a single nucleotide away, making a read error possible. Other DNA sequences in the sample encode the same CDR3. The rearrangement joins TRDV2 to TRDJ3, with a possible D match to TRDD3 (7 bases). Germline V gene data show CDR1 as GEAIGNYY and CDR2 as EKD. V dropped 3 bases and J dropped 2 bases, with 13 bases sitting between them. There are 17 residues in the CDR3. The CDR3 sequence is CACDLLLGTWDTRQMFF. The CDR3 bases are TGTGCCTGTGACCTCCTACTGGGGACCTGGGACACCCGACAGATGTTTTTC.

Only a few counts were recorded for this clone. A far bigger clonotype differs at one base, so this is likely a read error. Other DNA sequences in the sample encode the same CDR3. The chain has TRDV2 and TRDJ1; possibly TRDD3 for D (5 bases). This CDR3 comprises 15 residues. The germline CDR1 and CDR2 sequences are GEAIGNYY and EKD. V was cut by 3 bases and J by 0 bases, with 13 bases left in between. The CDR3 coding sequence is TGTGCCTGTGACGGGGTGGGATCATACACCGATAAACTCATCTTT. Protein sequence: CACDGVGSYTDKLIF.

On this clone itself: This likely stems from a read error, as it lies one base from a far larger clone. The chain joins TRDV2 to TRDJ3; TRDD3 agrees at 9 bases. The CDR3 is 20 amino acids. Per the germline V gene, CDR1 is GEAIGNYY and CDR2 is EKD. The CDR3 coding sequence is TGTGCCTGTGACACCGTGACTGGGGGACCCAGCTCCTGGGACACCCGACAGACGTTTTTC. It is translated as CACDTVTGGPSSWDTRQTFF.

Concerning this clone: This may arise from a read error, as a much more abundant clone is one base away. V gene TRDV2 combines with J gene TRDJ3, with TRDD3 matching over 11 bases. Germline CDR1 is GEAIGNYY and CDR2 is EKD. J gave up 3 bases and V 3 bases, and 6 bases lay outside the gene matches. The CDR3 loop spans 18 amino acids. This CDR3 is CACDLAGGYFWDTRQMFF. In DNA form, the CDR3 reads TGTGCCTGTGACTTAGCTGGGGGATACTTCTGGGACACCCGACAGATGTTTTTC.

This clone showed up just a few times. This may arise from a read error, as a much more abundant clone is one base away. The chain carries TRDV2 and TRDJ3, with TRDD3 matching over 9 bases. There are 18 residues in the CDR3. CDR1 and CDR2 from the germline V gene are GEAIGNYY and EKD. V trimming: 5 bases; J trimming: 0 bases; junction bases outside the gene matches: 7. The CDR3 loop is CACGKYWGSSWDTRQMFF. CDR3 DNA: TGTGCCTGTGGCAAGTACTGGGGGAGCTCCTGGGACACCCGACAGATGTTTTTC.

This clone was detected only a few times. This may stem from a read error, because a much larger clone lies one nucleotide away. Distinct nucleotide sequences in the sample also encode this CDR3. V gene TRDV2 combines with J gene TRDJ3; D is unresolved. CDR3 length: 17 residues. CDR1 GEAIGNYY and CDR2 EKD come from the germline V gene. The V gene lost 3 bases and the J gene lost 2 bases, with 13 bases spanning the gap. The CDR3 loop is CACDPLLGPWDTRQMFF. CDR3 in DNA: TGTGCCTGTGACCCTCTACTAGGCCCCTGGGACACCCGACAGATGTTTTTC.

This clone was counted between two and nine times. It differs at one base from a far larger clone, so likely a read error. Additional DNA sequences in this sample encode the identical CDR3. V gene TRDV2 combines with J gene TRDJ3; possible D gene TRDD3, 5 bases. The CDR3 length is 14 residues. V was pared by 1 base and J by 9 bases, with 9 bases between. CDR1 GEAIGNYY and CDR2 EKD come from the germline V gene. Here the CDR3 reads CACDTVGSTRQMFF. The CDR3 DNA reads TGTGCCTGTGACACAGTGGGGTCCACCCGACAGATGTTTTTC.

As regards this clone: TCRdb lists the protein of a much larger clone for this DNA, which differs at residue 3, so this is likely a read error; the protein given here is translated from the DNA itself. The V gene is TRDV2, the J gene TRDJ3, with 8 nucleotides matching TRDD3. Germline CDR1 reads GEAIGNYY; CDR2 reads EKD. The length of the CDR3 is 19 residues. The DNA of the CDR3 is TGTGCCTATGACACCGTACTGGGGGGCAGCTCCTGGGACACCCGACAGATGTTTTTC. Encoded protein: CAYDTVLGGSSWDTRQMFF.

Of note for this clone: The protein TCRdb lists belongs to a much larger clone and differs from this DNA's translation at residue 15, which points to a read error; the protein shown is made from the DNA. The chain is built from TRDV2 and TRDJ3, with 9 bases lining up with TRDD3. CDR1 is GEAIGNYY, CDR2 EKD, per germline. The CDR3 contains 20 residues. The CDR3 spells CACDTTTGGRGSWDIRQMFF. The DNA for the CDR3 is TGTGCCTGTGACACCACTACTGGGGGACGGGGCTCCTGGGACATCCGACAGATGTTTTTC.

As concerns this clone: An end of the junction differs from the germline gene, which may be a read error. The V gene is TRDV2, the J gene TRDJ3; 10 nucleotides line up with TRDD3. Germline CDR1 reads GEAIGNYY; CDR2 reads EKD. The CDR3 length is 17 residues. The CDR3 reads CACGTTGGSWDTRQVFF. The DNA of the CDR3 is TGTGCCTGTGGCACGACTGGGGGATCCTGGGACACCCGACAGGTGTTTTTC.

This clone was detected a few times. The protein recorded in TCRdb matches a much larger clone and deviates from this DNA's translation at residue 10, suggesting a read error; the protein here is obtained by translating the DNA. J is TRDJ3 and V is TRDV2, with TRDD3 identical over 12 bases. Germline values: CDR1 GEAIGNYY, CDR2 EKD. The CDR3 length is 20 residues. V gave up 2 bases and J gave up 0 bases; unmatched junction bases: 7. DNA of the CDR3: TGTGCCTGTGACATACTGGGGGATACCACTAGCTCCTGGGACACCCGACAGATGTTTTTC. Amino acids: CACDILGDTTSSWDTRQMFF.

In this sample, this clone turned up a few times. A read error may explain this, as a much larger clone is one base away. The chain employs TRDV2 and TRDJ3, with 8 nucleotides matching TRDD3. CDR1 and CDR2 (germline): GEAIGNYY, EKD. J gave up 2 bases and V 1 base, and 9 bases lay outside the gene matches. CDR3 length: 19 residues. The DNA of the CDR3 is TGTGCCTGTGACACACTGGGGGCTAAAATTGCCTGGGACACCCGACAGATGTTTTTC. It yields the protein CACDTLGAKIAWDTRQMFF.

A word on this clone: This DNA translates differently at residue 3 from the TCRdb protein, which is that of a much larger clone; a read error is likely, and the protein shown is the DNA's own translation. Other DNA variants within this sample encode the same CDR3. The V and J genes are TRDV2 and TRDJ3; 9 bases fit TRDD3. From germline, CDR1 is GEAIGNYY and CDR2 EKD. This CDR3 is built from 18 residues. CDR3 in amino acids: CARDPWGIGSWDTRQMFF. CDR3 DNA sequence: TGTGCCCGTGACCCCTGGGGGATCGGGTCCTGGGACACCCGACAGATGTTTTTC.

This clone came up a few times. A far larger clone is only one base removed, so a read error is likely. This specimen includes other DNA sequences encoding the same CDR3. CDR3: CACDALGDTWGLTAQLFF. CDR3 DNA: TGTGCCTGTGACGCTCTGGGGGATACGTGGGGTCTGACAGCACAACTCTTCTTT. The V and J genes are TRDV2 and TRDJ2; 12 bases align to TRDD3. Germline V gene data show CDR1 as GEAIGNYY and CDR2 as EKD. V trimming: 3 bases; J trimming: 3 bases; junction bases outside the gene matches: 10. This CDR3 is built from 18 residues.

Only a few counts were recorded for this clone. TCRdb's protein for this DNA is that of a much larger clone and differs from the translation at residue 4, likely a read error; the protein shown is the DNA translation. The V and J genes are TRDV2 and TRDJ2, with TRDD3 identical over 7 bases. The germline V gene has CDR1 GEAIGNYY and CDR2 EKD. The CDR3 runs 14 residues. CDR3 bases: TGTGCCTGTGTCACCTGGGGGCTTACAGCACAACTCTTCTTT. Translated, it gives CACVTWGLTAQLFF.

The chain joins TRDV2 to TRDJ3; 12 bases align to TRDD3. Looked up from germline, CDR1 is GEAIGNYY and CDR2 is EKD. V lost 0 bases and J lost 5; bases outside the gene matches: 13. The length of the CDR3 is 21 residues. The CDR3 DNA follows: TGTGCCTGTGACACCGTACGTACTGGGGGATACATCCCCCGGGACACCCGACAGATGTTTTTC. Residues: CACDTVRTGGYIPRDTRQMFF.

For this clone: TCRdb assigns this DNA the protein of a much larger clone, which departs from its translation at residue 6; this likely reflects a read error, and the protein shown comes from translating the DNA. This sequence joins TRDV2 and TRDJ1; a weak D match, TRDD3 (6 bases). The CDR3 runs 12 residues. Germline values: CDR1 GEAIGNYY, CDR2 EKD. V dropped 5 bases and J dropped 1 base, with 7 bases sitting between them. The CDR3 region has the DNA TGTGCCTGTGGGGGATGCACCGATAAACTCATCTTT. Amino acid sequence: CACGGCTDKLIF.